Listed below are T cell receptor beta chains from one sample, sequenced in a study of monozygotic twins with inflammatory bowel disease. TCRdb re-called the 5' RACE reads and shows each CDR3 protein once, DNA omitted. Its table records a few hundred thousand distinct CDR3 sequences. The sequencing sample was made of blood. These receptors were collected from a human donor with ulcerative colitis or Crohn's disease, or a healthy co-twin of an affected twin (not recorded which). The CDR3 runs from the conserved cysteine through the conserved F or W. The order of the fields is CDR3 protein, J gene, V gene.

CDR3 protein: CASGQSRGNNEQFF; J gene: TRBJ2-1; V gene: TRBV27
CDR3 protein: CASSLGAGKGETQYF; J gene: TRBJ2-5; V gene: TRBV27
CDR3 protein: CASSLDRNNEQFF; J gene: TRBJ2-1; V gene: TRBV7-9
CDR3 protein: CASSYGAGAGEQFF; J gene: TRBJ2-1; V gene: TRBV5-1
CDR3 protein: CASTWGNRDDTQYF; J gene: TRBJ2-3; V gene: TRBV5-1
CDR3 protein: CASTSGTGNYEQYF; J gene: TRBJ2-7; V gene: TRBV5-1
CDR3 protein: CSASNRGLETQYF; J gene: TRBJ2-5; V gene: TRBV20-1
CDR3 protein: CASSYSWVEETQYF; J gene: TRBJ2-5; V gene: TRBV6-6
CDR3 protein: CASSQDTVTYEQYF; J gene: TRBJ2-7; V gene: TRBV14
CDR3 protein: CASSLARSGGDNEQFF; J gene: TRBJ2-1; V gene: TRBV7-9
CDR3 protein: CSARDEGEQYF; J gene: TRBJ2-7; V gene: TRBV20-1
CDR3 protein: CASSLNRQGRHTDTQYF; J gene: TRBJ2-3; V gene: TRBV12-3/TRBV12-4
CDR3 protein: CASSYERLDSGANVLTF; J gene: TRBJ2-6; V gene: TRBV6-5
CDR3 protein: CASSPTTSSNEQFF; J gene: TRBJ2-1; V gene: TRBV5-4
CDR3 protein: CASSLELSSGNTIYF; J gene: TRBJ1-3; V gene: TRBV12-3/TRBV12-4
CDR3 protein: CASSWRVGTGELFF; J gene: TRBJ2-2; V gene: TRBV6-2/TRBV6-3
CDR3 protein: CSAPKQGSEQYF; J gene: TRBJ2-7; V gene: TRBV20-1
CDR3 protein: CASSYDRGSYNEQFF; J gene: TRBJ2-1; V gene: TRBV7-2